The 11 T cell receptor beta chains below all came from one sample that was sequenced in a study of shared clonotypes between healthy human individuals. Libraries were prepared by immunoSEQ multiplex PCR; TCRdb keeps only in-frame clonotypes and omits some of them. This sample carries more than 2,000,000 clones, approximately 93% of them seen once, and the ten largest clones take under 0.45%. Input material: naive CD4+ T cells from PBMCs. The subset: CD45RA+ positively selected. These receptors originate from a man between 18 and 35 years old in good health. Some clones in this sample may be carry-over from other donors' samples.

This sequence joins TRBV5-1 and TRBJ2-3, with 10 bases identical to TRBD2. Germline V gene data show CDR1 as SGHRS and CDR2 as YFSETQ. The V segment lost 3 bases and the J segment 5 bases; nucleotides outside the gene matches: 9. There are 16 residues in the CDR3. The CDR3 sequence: CASSSGAGGIEDTQYF. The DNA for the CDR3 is TGCGCCAGCAGCTCGGGAGCGGGAGGGATTGAAGATACGCAGTATTTT.

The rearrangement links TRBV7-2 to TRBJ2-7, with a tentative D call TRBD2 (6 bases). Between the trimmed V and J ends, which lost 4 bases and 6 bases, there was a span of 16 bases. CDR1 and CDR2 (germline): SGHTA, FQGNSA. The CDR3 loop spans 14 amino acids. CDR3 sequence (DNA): TGTGCCAGCAGCTGGGGATTCGGGACTGCCGAGCAGTACTTC. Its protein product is CASSWGFGTAEQYF.

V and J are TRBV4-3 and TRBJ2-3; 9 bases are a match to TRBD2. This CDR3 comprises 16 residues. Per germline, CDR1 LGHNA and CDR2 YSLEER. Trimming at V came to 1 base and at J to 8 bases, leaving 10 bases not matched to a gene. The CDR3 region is CASSQGPSGAIFTQYF. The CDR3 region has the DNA TGCGCCAGCAGCCAAGGCCCTAGCGGGGCCATTTTTACGCAGTATTTT.

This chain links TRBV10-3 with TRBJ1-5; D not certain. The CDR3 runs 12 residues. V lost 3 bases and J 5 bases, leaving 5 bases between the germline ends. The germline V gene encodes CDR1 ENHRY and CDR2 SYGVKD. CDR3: CAISDGHQPQHF. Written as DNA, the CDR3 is TGTGCCATCAGTGACGGCCATCAGCCCCAGCATTTT.

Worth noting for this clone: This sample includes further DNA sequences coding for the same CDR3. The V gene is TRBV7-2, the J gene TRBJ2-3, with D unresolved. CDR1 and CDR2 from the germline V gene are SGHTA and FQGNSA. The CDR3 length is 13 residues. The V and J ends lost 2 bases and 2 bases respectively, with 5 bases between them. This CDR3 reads CASSLQNTDTQYF. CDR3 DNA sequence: TGTGCCAGCAGCTTACAGAACACAGATACGCAGTATTTT. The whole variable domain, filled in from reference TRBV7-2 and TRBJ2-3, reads GAGVSQSPSNKVTEKGKDVELRCDPISGHTALYWYRQSLGQGLEFLIYFQGNSAPDKSGLPSDRFSAERTGGSVSTLTIQRTQQEDSAVYLCASSLQNTDTQYFGPGTRLTVL.

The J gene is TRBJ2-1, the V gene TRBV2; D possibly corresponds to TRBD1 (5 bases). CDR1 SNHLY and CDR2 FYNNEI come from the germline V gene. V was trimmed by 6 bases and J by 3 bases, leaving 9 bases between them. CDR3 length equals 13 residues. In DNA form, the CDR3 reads TGTGCCAGCAGACCGGACAACTACAATGAGCAGTTCTTC. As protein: CASRPDNYNEQFF.

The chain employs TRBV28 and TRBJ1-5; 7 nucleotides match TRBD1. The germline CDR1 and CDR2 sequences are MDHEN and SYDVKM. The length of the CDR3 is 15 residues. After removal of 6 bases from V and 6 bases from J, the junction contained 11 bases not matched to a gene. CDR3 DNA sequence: TGTGCCAGCAGGACCCACAGGGGACGAAGTCAGCCCCAGCATTTT. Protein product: CASRTHRGRSQPQHF.

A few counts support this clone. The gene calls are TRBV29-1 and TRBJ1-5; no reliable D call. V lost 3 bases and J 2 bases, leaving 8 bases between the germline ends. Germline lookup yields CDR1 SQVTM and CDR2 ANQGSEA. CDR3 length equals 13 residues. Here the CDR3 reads CSVEGVGNQPQHF. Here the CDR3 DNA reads TGCAGCGTTGAGGGAGTGGGCAATCAGCCCCAGCATTTT.

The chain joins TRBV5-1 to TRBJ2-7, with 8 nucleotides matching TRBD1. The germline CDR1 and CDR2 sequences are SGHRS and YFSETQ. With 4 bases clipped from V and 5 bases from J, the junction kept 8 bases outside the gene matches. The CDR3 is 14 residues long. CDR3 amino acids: CASSGPGQVNEQYF. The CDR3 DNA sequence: TGCGCCAGCAGCGGCCCGGGACAGGTAAACGAGCAGTACTTC.

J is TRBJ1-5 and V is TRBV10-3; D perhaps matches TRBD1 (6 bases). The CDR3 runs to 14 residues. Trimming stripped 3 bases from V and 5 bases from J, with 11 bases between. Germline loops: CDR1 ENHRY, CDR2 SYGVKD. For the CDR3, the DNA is TGTGCCATCAGTGACAGCTACAGGGATCAGCCCCAGCATTTT. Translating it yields CAISDSYRDQPQHF.

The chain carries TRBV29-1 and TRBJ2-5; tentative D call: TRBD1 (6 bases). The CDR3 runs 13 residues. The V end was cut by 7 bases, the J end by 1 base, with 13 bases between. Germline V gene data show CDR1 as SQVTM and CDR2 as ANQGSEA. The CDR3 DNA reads TGCAGCGCATTGGACAGATTCCAAGAGACCCAGTACTTC. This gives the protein CSALDRFQETQYF.